Listed here are 23 T cell receptor beta chains from one sample, sequenced in a study of cytomegalovirus exposure and HLA in healthy donors. 13 Jbeta primers and 60 Vbeta primers were used for the PCR. Some clones are missing from TCRdb's copy, which holds only in-frame ones; the method was immunoSEQ multiplex PCR. The data show about 78,000 clones, with about 60% seen just once and 4.5% to 6% held by the top ten. Sequenced material: PBMCs. The receptors originated from a man in his thirties or forties in good health and CMV-seropositive.

The chain recombines TRBV13 with TRBJ1-1; D unresolved. This CDR3 has 12 residues. The V gene lost 3 bases and the J gene lost 1 base, with 3 bases spanning the gap. CDR1 is PRHDT and CDR2 is FYEKMQ in the germline V gene (reference sequence). The CDR3 loop is CASSFKNTEAFF. The CDR3 DNA reads as TGTGCCAGCAGCTTTAAGAACACTGAAGCTTTCTTT.

This clone was observed a handful of times. The V and J genes are TRBV5-1 and TRBJ1-3; TRBD1 matches at 10 bases. The CDR3 consists of 14 residues. Trimming at V came to 4 bases and at J to 4 bases, leaving 2 bases not matched to a gene. Germline-derived CDR1 and CDR2 are SGHRS and YFSETQ. CDR3 in DNA: TGCGCCAGCAGCCCGGACAGGGGGGGAAACACCATATATTTT. It yields the protein CASSPDRGGNTIYF.

This chain uses TRBV2 with TRBJ1-1; D is ambiguous. Germline assignment: CDR1 SNHLY and CDR2 FYNNEI. Trimming shortened V by 6 bases and J by 5 bases, and 7 bases separated the two germline ends. CDR3 length: 11 residues. This CDR3 is CASRRDTEAFF. Here the CDR3 DNA reads TGTGCCAGCAGGAGGGATACTGAAGCTTTCTTT.

J is TRBJ2-3 and V is TRBV19, with a weak D call TRBD1 (5 bases). Trimming removed 5 bases at V and 5 bases at J, with 14 bases between. The V gene's germline CDR1 is LNHDA and CDR2 SQIVND (reference sequence). This CDR3 is built from 14 residues. The CDR3 DNA follows: TGTGCCAGTAGTGATGCACCAGGGTTAGATACGCAGTATTTT. Residues: CASSDAPGLDTQYF. The full variable domain, in which reference TRBV19 and TRBJ2-3 provide the parts outside the CDR3, is DGGITQSPKYLFRKEGQNVTLSCEQNLNHDAMYWYRQDPGQGLRLIYYSQIVNDFQKGDIAEGYSVSREKKESFPLTVTSAQKNPTAFYLCASSDAPGLDTQYFGPGTRLTVL.

This clone was detected a few times. The chain recombines TRBV6-6 with TRBJ1-2; 7 bases match TRBD1. CDR3 size: 13 residues. Germline CDR1 reads MNHNY; CDR2 reads SVGAGI (reference sequence). V shed 6 bases, J shed 11 bases, and the junction held 12 bases outside the gene matches. For the CDR3, the DNA is TGTGCCAGCAGGCCCCCACAGGGGCGGTGGTACACCTTC. As protein: CASRPPQGRWYTF.

J is TRBJ1-1 and V is TRBV20-1; perhaps TRBD1 as D (5 bases). The CDR3 runs to 11 residues. In germline, CDR1 is DFQATT, CDR2 SNEGSKA (reference sequence). Trimming shortened V by 3 bases and J by 11 bases, and 13 bases separated the two germline ends. CDR3 amino acids: CSARGVGGAFF. In nucleotides, the CDR3 is TGCAGTGCTAGGGGGGTCGGGGGGGCTTTCTTT.

This chain connects TRBV6-5 to TRBJ1-2; TRBD1 agrees at 7 bases. This CDR3 is 14 amino acids long. Germline V lookup: CDR1 MNHEY, CDR2 SVGAGI. Trimming at V came to 0 bases and at J to 4 bases, leaving 2 bases not matched to a gene. The CDR3 region is CASSYSNRGYGYTF. The CDR3 region has the DNA TGTGCCAGCAGTTACTCGAACAGGGGCTATGGCTACACCTTC.

The chain has TRBV5-1 and TRBJ2-5, with 9 bases aligning to TRBD1. Germline assignment: CDR1 SGHRS and CDR2 YFSETQ. The ends lost 4 bases at V and 6 bases at J; junction bases unmatched: 4. The CDR3 is made up of 13 amino acids. DNA of the CDR3: TGCGCCAGCAGCCAGGACAGGGGACAGACCCAGTACTTC. This codes for CASSQDRGQTQYF.

This clone was counted between two and nine times. A junction end diverges from the germline sequence, so it may reflect a read error. The chain employs TRBV7-3 and TRBJ1-1, with 11 bases matching TRBD1. The CDR3 has 14 amino acids. The germline V gene has CDR1 SGHTA and CDR2 FQGTGA. The CDR3 coding sequence is TGTGCCAGCAGCTTAACGGGGGGACAGGGGGAAGTTTTCTTT. As protein: CASSLTGGQGEVFF.

This clone was seen only once. V usage is TRBV18 and J usage is TRBJ1-1; TRBD1 is a possible D gene (5 bases). CDR3 length: 14 residues. The V end was cut by 2 bases, the J end by 4 bases, with 11 bases between. CDR1 and CDR2 (germline): KGHSH, LQKENI. The CDR3, as DNA: TGTGCCAGCTCACCAGCGGGGGGGAGCACTGAAGCTTTCTTT. It specifies CASSPAGGSTEAFF.

This clone was picked up a small number of times. The chain uses TRBV28 and TRBJ1-5, with TRBD1 matching 8 bases. The CDR3 is made up of 16 amino acids. Germline assignment: CDR1 MDHEN and CDR2 SYDVKM. V trimming: 9 bases; J trimming: 3 bases; junction bases outside the gene matches: 13. This CDR3 is CASLAGGVTDNQPQHF. The CDR3 DNA reads TGTGCCAGTCTTGCAGGGGGCGTAACAGACAATCAGCCCCAGCATTTT.

This chain uses TRBV6-5 with TRBJ1-5; a weak D match, TRBD1 (6 bases). Trimming removed 6 bases at V and 0 bases at J, with 12 bases between. The CDR3 totals 15 residues. Germline CDR1 and CDR2: MNHEY and SVGAGI. The chain's CDR3 is CASRPTGNSNQPQHF. The CDR3 DNA reads as TGTGCCAGCAGACCAACAGGGAATAGCAATCAGCCCCAGCATTTT.

The CDR3: CASSVGRADTDTQYF. DNA for the CDR3: TGTGCCAGCAGCGTCGGGAGGGCCGACACAGATACGCAGTATTTT. V and J are TRBV9 and TRBJ2-3, with 8 nucleotides matching TRBD2. CDR1 is SGDLS and CDR2 is YYNGEE in the germline V gene. The trim removed 2 bases at V and 2 bases at J, leaving 4 bases unmatched. This CDR3 comprises 15 residues.

The rearrangement links TRBV21-1 to TRBJ1-1; TRBD1 is the table's D call and was not checked against the DNA. TRBV21-1 is flagged as a pseudogene. The CDR3 length is 16 residues. The CDR3: CASSRIRDRGETEAFF. In nucleotides, the CDR3 is TGTGCCAGCAGCAGGATCCGGGACAGGGGCGAGACTGAAGCTTTCTTT.

J is TRBJ2-7 and V is TRBV6-4; D is perhaps TRBD1 (5 bases). V was trimmed by 4 bases and J by 0 bases, leaving 16 bases between them. Germline values: CDR1 MRHNA, CDR2 SNTAGT. The CDR3 length is 16 residues. CDR3 sequence: CASSVREQANSYEQYF. The CDR3 DNA follows: TGTGCCAGCAGTGTTAGGGAACAGGCTAACTCCTACGAGCAGTACTTC.

This chain joins TRBV4-3 and TRBJ1-1; unclear D gene. The V gene's germline CDR1 is LGHNA and CDR2 YSLEER. Trimming left V 0 bases short and J 6 bases short, with 8 bases between. The CDR3 spans 13 residues. The CDR3 loop reads CASSQDTQAEAFF. The CDR3 DNA sequence: TGCGCCAGCAGCCAAGATACGCAGGCTGAAGCTTTCTTT.

This chain links TRBV6-1 with TRBJ1-5, with D perhaps matching TRBD1 (6 bases). CDR3 length: 19 amino acids. In germline, CDR1 is MNHNS, CDR2 SASEGT. Trimming pared 2 bases from V and 2 bases from J, leaving 22 bases between. This CDR3 is CASSETGQKVGAGNQPQHF. Written as DNA, the CDR3 is TGTGCCAGCAGTGAAACCGGACAAAAGGTGGGGGCTGGCAATCAGCCCCAGCATTTT.

The chain employs TRBV6-1 and TRBJ2-5; 8 bases fit TRBD1. This CDR3 comprises 13 residues. CDR1 and CDR2 from the germline V gene are MNHNS and SASEGT. After removal of 5 bases from V and 3 bases from J, the junction contained 2 bases not matched to a gene. The CDR3 loop reads CASSTDREETQYF. CDR3 nucleotide sequence: TGTGCCAGCAGTACGGACAGGGAAGAGACCCAGTACTTC.

This clone has just a few counts. CDR3 sequence reads: CASSYLGRQEETQYF. The CDR3 DNA follows: TGTGCCAGCAGCTACCTGGGGCGGCAGGAAGAGACCCAGTACTTC. This chain links TRBV5-4 with TRBJ2-5; a weak D match, TRBD1 (5 bases). Trimming stripped 3 bases from V and 3 bases from J, with 15 bases between. This CDR3 comprises 15 residues. Per germline, CDR1 SGHNT and CDR2 YYREEE (reference sequence).

The chain recombines TRBV7-9 with TRBJ1-1; a weak D match, TRBD1 (5 bases). V was cut by 5 bases and J by 10 bases, with 17 bases left in between. There are 13 residues in the CDR3. Germline-derived CDR1 and CDR2 are SEHNR and FQNEAQ (reference sequence). CDR3 region: CASSGGGGAGAFF. The CDR3 region has the DNA TGTGCCAGCAGCGGGGGAGGAGGGGCGGGAGCTTTCTTT.

The rearrangement uses TRBV2 and TRBJ2-7, with a possible D match to TRBD2 (6 bases). The CDR3 loop spans 13 amino acids. Germline lookup yields CDR1 SNHLY and CDR2 FYNNEI. With 8 bases removed from V and 4 bases from J, the gap between germline ends came to 15 bases. CDR3 DNA sequence: TGTGCCAGCCAGACCTCGGGGGTGTACGAGCAGTACTTC. Amino acid sequence: CASQTSGVYEQYF.

As concerns this clone: At one of its ends the junction is not consistent with the germline gene, which may arise from a read error. This sequence joins TRBV5-5 and TRBJ2-7, with a tentative D call TRBD2 (6 bases). The CDR3 runs 16 residues. The germline CDR1 and CDR2 sequences are SGHKS and YYEKEE (reference sequence). CDR3 region: CASGLRSSGVQYEQYF. In DNA form, the CDR3 reads TGTGCCAGCGGCTTACGTTCGTCGGGGGTACAATACGAGCAGTACTTC.

This clone turned up a few times. Written as DNA, the CDR3 is TGCGCCAGCAGCCAAGGGCCGGAAGGGGGGGATGGCTACACCTTC. Translated: CASSQGPEGGDGYTF. The chain links TRBV5-1 to TRBJ1-2, with D possibly matching TRBD1 (6 bases). Germline V lookup: CDR1 SGHRS, CDR2 YFSETQ. V dropped 4 bases and J dropped 6 bases, with 19 bases sitting between them. The CDR3 contains 15 residues.